The 23 T cell receptor beta chains below were found in one sample sequenced in a study of T cell repertoires in cytomegalovirus infection. Using its own MiXCR run on the reads, TCRdb lists one record per CDR3 protein. The sample records about 740,000 distinct CDR3 sequences, about 40% being singletons. The specimen was PBMCs. The receptors were sampled from a human donor in good health (CMV status not recorded). Some clones in this sample may be carry-over from other donors' samples.

The CDR3, as DNA: TGTGCCAGCAGCTTCAGTACCGGGACAGGGGACACCGGGGAGCTGTTTTTT. Its translation: CASSFSTGTGDTGELFF. This sequence joins TRBV7-4 and TRBJ2-2; 10 bases match TRBD1. This CDR3 is 17 amino acids long. Germline V gene lookup returns CDR1 SGHVT and CDR2 SQSDAQ. V lost 3 bases, J lost 3 bases, and 7 bases stayed unmatched. Supplemented by reference TRBV7-4 and TRBJ2-2, the full variable domain reads GAGVSQSPRYKVAKRGRDVALRCDSISGHVTLYWYRQTLGQGSEVLTYSQSDAQRDKSGRPSGRFSAERPERSVSTLKIQRTEQGDSAVYLCASSFSTGTGDTGELFFGEGSRLTVL.

The chain has TRBV9 and TRBJ2-7; D may correspond to TRBD1 or TRBD2 (5 bases each). Looked up from germline, CDR1 is SGDLS and CDR2 is YYNGEE. Trimming pared 2 bases from V and 2 bases from J, leaving 8 bases between. This CDR3 spans 13 amino acids. The CDR3 sequence is CASSVGGTYEQYF. The CDR3 bases are TGTGCCAGCAGCGTTGGGGGAACCTACGAGCAGTACTTC.

In this sample, this clonotype turned up many times. The CDR3 loop reads CASSPGGVTDTQYF. In DNA, the CDR3 is TGTGCCAGCAGCCCAGGTGGGGTCACAGATACGCAGTATTTT. This rearrangement joins TRBV12-3 or TRBV12-4 to TRBJ2-3; no definite D call. The CDR3 runs to 14 residues. Trimming pared 6 bases from V and 2 bases from J, leaving 12 bases between.

The rearrangement joins TRBV28 to TRBJ1-1, with TRBD1 as a possible D gene (5 bases). The CDR3 is 12 residues long. Germline V gene data show CDR1 as MDHEN and CDR2 as SYDVKM. Deletions cut 6 bases from V and 6 bases from J, with 11 bases between. The DNA of the CDR3 is TGTGCCAGCAGGACCAGACAGTCTGAAGCTTTCTTT. Translation: CASRTRQSEAFF.

This clonotype was found a few times. The chain is built from TRBV28 and TRBJ1-2; perhaps TRBD1 as D (6 bases). The CDR3 is 15 residues long. Trimming cost V 5 bases and J 6 bases, with 19 bases left between them. Germline assignment: CDR1 MDHEN and CDR2 SYDVKM. The CDR3, as DNA: TGTGCCAGCAGTCCGCATCCAGGGGCGGACGATGGCTACACCTTC. Protein sequence: CASSPHPGADDGYTF.

V gene TRBV19 combines with J gene TRBJ2-3; TRBD1 might be the D (6 bases). Trimming stripped 3 bases from V and 2 bases from J, with 12 bases between. Germline V gene data show CDR1 as LNHDA and CDR2 as SQIVND (reference sequence). The CDR3 has 15 residues. This chain's CDR3 is CASSMQGKFTDTQYF. The CDR3 DNA reads TGTGCCAGTAGTATGCAGGGGAAATTCACAGATACGCAGTATTTT.

The chain combines TRBV25-1 with TRBJ2-3; a possible D gene is TRBD2 (6 bases). CDR1 and CDR2 from the germline V gene are MGHDK and SYGVNS. CDR3 length: 13 amino acids. Trimming took 5 bases from V and 5 from J, leaving 11 bases between them. CDR3 residues: CASSNAGRDTQYF. Here the CDR3 DNA reads TGTGCCAGCAGTAATGCCGGGAGAGATACGCAGTATTTT.

The chain links TRBV6-5 to TRBJ2-4; maybe TRBD2 (6 bases). The V end lost 2 bases, the J end lost 6 bases, and 14 bases lay between the germline ends. The germline gives CDR1 MNHEY, CDR2 SVGAGI. The CDR3 is 15 residues long. For the CDR3, the DNA is TGTGCCAGCAGTTACGGCGGGGTTGGGGTAAACATTCAGTACTTC. Its translation is CASSYGGVGVNIQYF.

This clonotype turned up a few times. The rearrangement joins TRBV7-9 to TRBJ2-1; D unresolved. The CDR3 runs 14 residues. CDR1 is SEHNR, CDR2 FQNEAQ, per germline (reference sequence). The germline V and J ends were trimmed by 3 bases and 5 bases, with 11 bases remaining between them. CDR3 residues: CASSFWEENNEQFF. The DNA of the CDR3 is TGTGCCAGCAGCTTCTGGGAAGAAAACAATGAGCAGTTCTTC.

Regarding this clonotype: A much larger clone is a single base away; this may be a read error. In nucleotides, the CDR3 is TGTGCCAGCAGCCGTAGACAGGGCCGCACAGATCCGCAGTATTTT. It encodes CASSRRQGRTDPQYF. The chain combines TRBV7-2 with TRBJ2-3; TRBD1 matches at 7 bases. Germline V gene lookup returns CDR1 SGHTA and CDR2 FQGNSA. The CDR3 consists of 15 residues. The variable domain in full, with the rest retrieved from reference TRBV7-2 and TRBJ2-3, is GAGVSQSPSNKVTEKGKDVELRCDPISGHTALYWYRQSLGQGLEFLIYFQGNSAPDKSGLPSDRFSAERTGGSVSTLTIQRTQQEDSAVYLCASSRRQGRTDPQYFGPGTRLTVL.

This chain links TRBV12-3 or TRBV12-4 with TRBJ2-1; D remains ambiguous. The V gene lost 7 bases and the J gene lost 10 bases, with 14 bases spanning the gap. The CDR3 has 12 residues. This chain's CDR3 is CASTPRSEEQFF. The CDR3 DNA reads TGTGCCAGCACCCCTCGTTCTGAGGAGCAGTTCTTC.

The genes are TRBV2 and TRBJ1-1; a possible D gene is TRBD1 (5 bases). Deletions cut 3 bases from V and 4 bases from J, with 9 bases between. Germline V gives CDR1 SNHLY, CDR2 FYNNEI. The CDR3 totals 13 residues. As DNA, the CDR3 is TGTGCCAGCAGTGAGAGGGGAAGCACTGAAGCTTTCTTT. This encodes CASSERGSTEAFF.

This clonotype was seen a few times. CDR3 amino acids: CSVERGQNYGYTF. Here the CDR3 DNA reads TGCAGCGTTGAGAGGGGACAGAACTATGGCTACACCTTC. V is TRBV29-1 and J is TRBJ1-2; TRBD1 aligns across 7 bases. With 3 bases clipped from V and 2 bases from J, the junction kept 3 bases outside the gene matches. This CDR3 comprises 13 residues. CDR1 is SQVTM, CDR2 ANQGSEA, per germline.

The chain couples TRBV6-1 to TRBJ2-7; 7 bases map to TRBD1. CDR1 is MNHNS and CDR2 is SASEGT in the germline V gene. The CDR3 is 13 residues long. V was clipped by 7 bases and J by 5 bases; unmatched bases: 8. The CDR3 protein is CASTDMDRNEQYF. The CDR3 DNA sequence: TGTGCCAGCACCGATATGGACAGGAACGAGCAGTACTTC.

This clonotype was counted a few times. The rearrangement joins TRBV27 to TRBJ2-2, with 7 bases lining up with TRBD2. Germline V gene data show CDR1 as MNHEY and CDR2 as SMNVEV (reference sequence). V shed 8 bases and J 2 bases; nucleotides not matched to a gene: 14. The CDR3 is 17 residues long. DNA for the CDR3: TGTGCCAGCGGTCTACTACCGAGCGGGATCAACACCGGGGAGCTGTTTTTT. Its protein is CASGLLPSGINTGELFF.

Points on this clonotype: It may be a read error: a sequence one base away is much more abundant. This sequence joins TRBV7-2 and TRBJ2-3; TRBD1 or TRBD2 may be the D gene (5 bases each). V was shortened by 8 bases and J by 2 bases, with 14 bases between the two germline ends. Looked up from germline, CDR1 is SGHTA and CDR2 is FQGNSA. The CDR3 length is 14 residues. The CDR3 nucleotides are TGTGCCAGCTGCTGGGACCAATTCACAGATACGCAGTATTTT. It is translated as CASCWDQFTDTQYF.

The table lists this clonotype with a count of one. The V gene is TRBV19, the J gene TRBJ2-1; 9 nucleotides match TRBD2. V shed 7 bases, J shed 7 bases, and the junction held 8 bases outside the gene matches. CDR1 is LNHDA, CDR2 SQIVND, per germline (reference sequence). There are 14 residues in the CDR3. CDR3 sequence: CASKAGGLSNEQFF. In DNA form, the CDR3 reads TGTGCCAGTAAGGCGGGAGGGCTTAGTAATGAGCAGTTCTTC.

The V gene is TRBV2, the J gene TRBJ1-5; 7 bases fit TRBD1. In germline, CDR1 is SNHLY, CDR2 FYNNEI. The CDR3 is 13 amino acids. J lost 7 bases, V lost 6 bases, and 6 bases had no gene match. CDR3 loop: CASRGTAEQPQHF. The CDR3 DNA is TGTGCCAGCAGAGGGACAGCTGAGCAGCCCCAGCATTTT.

The chain links TRBV7-9 to TRBJ1-4; D might be TRBD1 (6 bases). CDR3 size: 16 residues. Trimming took off 8 bases at V and 3 bases at J, with 19 bases between the two ends. Germline-derived CDR1 and CDR2 are SEHNR and FQNEAQ (reference sequence). Here the CDR3 reads CASGHWTDTANEKLFF. In nucleotides, the CDR3 is TGTGCCAGCGGACACTGGACAGACACAGCTAATGAAAAACTGTTTTTT.

The V call is TRBV10-3, the J call TRBJ2-5; no reliable D call. Trimming took 10 bases from V and 5 from J, leaving 17 bases between them. Germline-derived CDR1 and CDR2 are ENHRY and SYGVKD. The CDR3 consists of 13 residues. In DNA, the CDR3 is TGTGCCACTGCTTGGGCCCACGAGGAGACCCAGTACTTC. Its protein is CATAWAHEETQYF.

V and J are TRBV28 and TRBJ2-5; maybe TRBD1 (6 bases). With 0 bases removed from V and 3 bases from J, the gap between germline ends came to 8 bases. Germline CDR1 and CDR2: MDHEN and SYDVKM. The CDR3 is made up of 14 amino acids. As DNA, the CDR3 is TGTGCCAGCAGTTTATGGGGGGCTGAAGAGACCCAGTACTTC. Residues: CASSLWGAEETQYF.

In its sample, this clonotype was seen a few times. The V and J genes are TRBV28 and TRBJ1-4, with D tentatively TRBD1 (5 bases). Trimming took off 5 bases at V and 17 bases at J, with 27 bases between the two ends. Germline V lookup: CDR1 MDHEN, CDR2 SYDVKM. The CDR3 runs 15 residues. The CDR3 DNA reads as TGTGCCAGCAGTGGGGCCGGGGCAGGGCACGGTGGCGGTTTTTTT. Residues: CASSGAGAGHGGGFF.

The sample holds a few counts of this clonotype. This sequence joins TRBV15 and TRBJ1-5, with D tentatively TRBD1 (6 bases). Trimming left V 1 base short and J 1 base short, with 8 bases between. Germline V gives CDR1 LNHNV, CDR2 YYDKDF (reference sequence). This CDR3 is built from 15 residues. This CDR3 reads CATSRGGASNQPQHF. The DNA for the CDR3 is TGTGCCACCAGCAGAGGGGGGGCCAGCAATCAGCCCCAGCATTTT.